These 7 T cell receptor beta chains originate from one sample sequenced in a study of blood T cells in healthy people across ages. Next came a second PCR, run for about 6 to 12 cycles, which used a sample-barcoded 5' primer along with a J-beta primer mix. TCRdb ran MiXCR on the 5' RACE reads and lists one entry per CDR3 protein. The sample carries about 620,000 distinct CDR3 sequences, around 21% recorded once. The sequenced sample consisted of blood. These receptors were taken from a man aged 65-85 years in good health.

The rearrangement joins TRBV7-2 to TRBJ2-3, with D perhaps matching TRBD2 (6 bases). The CDR3 runs to 15 residues. Looked up from germline, CDR1 is SGHTA and CDR2 is FQGNSA. Trimming cost V 5 bases and J 0 bases, with 12 bases left between them. CDR3 sequence: CASSRDFTSTDTQYF. The CDR3 DNA reads TGTGCCAGCAGCCGGGACTTCACTAGCACAGATACGCAGTATTTT.

V gene TRBV20-1 combines with J gene TRBJ2-3; maybe TRBD2 (7 bases). Germline assignment: CDR1 DFQATT and CDR2 SNEGSKA (reference sequence). Trimming shortened V by 0 bases and J by 5 bases, and 12 bases separated the two germline ends. This CDR3 region has 14 residues. The CDR3, as DNA: TGCAGTGCTAGAGATACGGGGGGCCTAGATACGCAGTATTTT. Encoded protein: CSARDTGGLDTQYF.

The chain joins TRBV5-1 to TRBJ1-4; tentatively, D is TRBD1 (5 bases). V was pared by 6 bases and J by 0 bases, with 15 bases between. The CDR3 extends over 16 amino acids. Germline V gene lookup returns CDR1 SGHRS and CDR2 YFSETQ. CDR3 nucleotides: TGCGCCAGCACTTTTCAGGGTGGAGCAACTAATGAAAAACTGTTTTTT. Translation: CASTFQGGATNEKLFF.

The chain uses TRBV4-1 and TRBJ1-2, with TRBD1 identical over 10 bases. This CDR3 comprises 14 residues. Losses at the gene ends were 3 bases for V and 7 bases for J; bases not matched to a gene: 5. CDR1 MGHRA and CDR2 YSYEKL come from the germline V gene. The CDR3 spells CASSQKTGGSGYTF. The CDR3 DNA sequence: TGCGCCAGCAGCCAGAAGACAGGGGGCAGTGGCTACACCTTC.

This clonotype has more than one count but fewer than ten. V usage is TRBV5-1 and J usage is TRBJ1-4; 7 positions agree with TRBD1. After removal of 3 bases from V and 8 bases from J, the junction contained 7 bases not matched to a gene. The germline gives CDR1 SGHRS, CDR2 YFSETQ. The CDR3 totals 14 residues. The CDR3 region is CASSYRTGGEKLFF. For the CDR3, the DNA is TGCGCCAGCAGCTACCGGACAGGCGGGGAAAAACTGTTTTTT. The whole variable domain, remainder taken from reference TRBV5-1 and TRBJ1-4, is KAGVTQTPRYLIKTRGQQVTLSCSPISGHRSVSWYQQTPGQGLQFLFEYFSETQRNKGNFPGRFSGRQFSNSRSEMNVSTLELGDSALYLCASSYRTGGEKLFFGSGTQLSVL.

This clonotype was observed a handful of times. The genes are TRBV14 and TRBJ2-2; D unresolved. The CDR3 is 15 amino acids. Germline lookup yields CDR1 SGHDN and CDR2 FVKESK. The V gene lost 0 bases and the J gene lost 5 bases, with 10 bases spanning the gap. CDR3 in amino acids: CASSQEYSPTGELFF. The CDR3 nucleotides are TGTGCCAGCAGCCAAGAGTACAGCCCGACCGGGGAGCTGTTTTTT.

The chain carries TRBV20-1 and TRBJ2-1, with 9 nucleotides matching TRBD2. The end of the DNA aligns better with TRBJ2-5, so the J call may be wrong. CDR3 length equals 16 residues. The germline V gene has CDR1 DFQATT and CDR2 SNEGSKA (reference sequence). CDR3 DNA sequence: TGCAGTGCTAGGGATTCTAGCGGGAAGGTCCAAGAGACCCAGTACTTC. Its protein product is CSARDSSGKVQETQYF.